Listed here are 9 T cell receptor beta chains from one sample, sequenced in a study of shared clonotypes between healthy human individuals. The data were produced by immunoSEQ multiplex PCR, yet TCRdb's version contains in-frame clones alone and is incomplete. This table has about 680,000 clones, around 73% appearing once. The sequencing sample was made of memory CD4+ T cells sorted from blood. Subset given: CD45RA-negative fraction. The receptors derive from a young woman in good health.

CDR3 in DNA: TGTGCCAGCAGCTTGGCCAATAGCTACGAGCAGTACTTC. It codes for CASSLANSYEQYF. The chain combines TRBV4-2 with TRBJ2-7, with D unclear. CDR1 and CDR2 from the germline V gene are LGHNA and YNFKEQ. The germline V and J ends were trimmed by 5 bases and 3 bases, with 11 bases remaining between them. The CDR3 covers 13 residues.

CDR3 sequence reads: CASSRNRGDRNEQFF. The CDR3 coding sequence is TGCGCCAGCAGCCGCAACCGAGGAGACCGCAATGAGCAGTTCTTC. The chain links TRBV4-1 to TRBJ2-1; the D is unclear. The CDR3 sequence is 15 residues long. V lost 4 bases and J 6 bases, leaving 16 bases between the germline ends. Germline CDR1 reads MGHRA; CDR2 reads YSYEKL.

The CDR3 DNA sequence: TGCGCCAGCAGCCAACCTACAGGGTCCGGGGAGCTGTTTTTT. Residues: CASSQPTGSGELFF. The V call is TRBV4-1, the J call TRBJ2-2, with D possibly being TRBD1 (6 bases). V was cut by 2 bases and J by 6 bases, with 10 bases left in between. The CDR3 covers 14 residues. Germline lookup yields CDR1 MGHRA and CDR2 YSYEKL.

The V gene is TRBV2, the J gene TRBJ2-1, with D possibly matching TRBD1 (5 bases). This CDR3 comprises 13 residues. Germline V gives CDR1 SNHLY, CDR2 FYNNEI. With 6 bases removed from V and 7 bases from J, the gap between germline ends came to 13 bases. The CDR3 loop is CASRGQLGNEQFF. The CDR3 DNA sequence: TGTGCCAGCAGAGGACAATTAGGGAATGAGCAGTTCTTC.

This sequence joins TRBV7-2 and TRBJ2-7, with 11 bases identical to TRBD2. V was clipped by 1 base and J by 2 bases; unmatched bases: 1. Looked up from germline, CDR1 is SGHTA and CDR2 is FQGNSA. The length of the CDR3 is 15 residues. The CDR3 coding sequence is TGTGCCAGCAGCTTAGGACTAGCGGGGCCCTACGAGCAGTACTTC. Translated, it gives CASSLGLAGPYEQYF.

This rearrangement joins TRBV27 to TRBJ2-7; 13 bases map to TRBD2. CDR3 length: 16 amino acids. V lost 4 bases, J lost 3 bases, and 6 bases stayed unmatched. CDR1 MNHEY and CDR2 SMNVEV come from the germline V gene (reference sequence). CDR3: CASSSRTSGRSYEQYF. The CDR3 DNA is TGTGCCAGCAGTTCACGGACTAGCGGGAGAAGCTACGAGCAGTACTTC.

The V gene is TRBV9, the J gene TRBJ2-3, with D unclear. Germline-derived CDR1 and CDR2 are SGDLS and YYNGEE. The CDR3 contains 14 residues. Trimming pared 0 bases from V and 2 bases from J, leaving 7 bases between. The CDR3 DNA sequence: TGTGCCAGCAGCGTAGCTAGTAACACAGATACGCAGTATTTT. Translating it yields CASSVASNTDTQYF.

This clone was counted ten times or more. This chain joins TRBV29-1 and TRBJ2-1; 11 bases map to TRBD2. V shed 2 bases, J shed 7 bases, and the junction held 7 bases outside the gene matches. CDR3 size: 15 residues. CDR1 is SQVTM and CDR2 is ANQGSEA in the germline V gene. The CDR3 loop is CSVERLAGGDNEQFF. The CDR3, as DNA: TGCAGCGTTGAAAGGCTAGCGGGAGGAGATAATGAGCAGTTCTTC.

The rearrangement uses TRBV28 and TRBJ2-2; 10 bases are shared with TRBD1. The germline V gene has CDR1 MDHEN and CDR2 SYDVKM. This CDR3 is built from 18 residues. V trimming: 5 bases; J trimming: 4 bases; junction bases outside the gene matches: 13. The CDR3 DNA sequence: TGTGCCAGCAGTCCGCGGACAGGGGGTTCGGGATTCACCGGGGAGCTGTTTTTT. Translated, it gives CASSPRTGGSGFTGELFF.